The 25 T cell receptor beta chains reported below all come from one sample, sequenced in a study of cytomegalovirus exposure and HLA in healthy donors. The PCR ran on 60 Vbeta and 13 Jbeta primers. Using immunoSEQ multiplex PCR, the repertoire was profiled, and TCRdb retains in-frame clones only, with some absent. The table records a few hundred thousand clones, under 80% of them present only once. The sequencing input was PBMCs. All receptors come from a woman younger than 45 in good health and CMV-seronegative.

A few counts support this clone. The chain uses TRBV7-6 and TRBJ2-2; D not resolved. Trimming cost V 0 bases and J 0 bases, with 5 bases left between them. The CDR3 spans 15 residues. CDR1 and CDR2 (germline): SGHVS, FNYEAQ. The CDR3 region has the DNA TGTGCCAGCAGCTTAGCACGGTCGAACACCGGGGAGCTGTTTTTT. Translating it yields CASSLARSNTGELFF.

The rearrangement uses TRBV7-9 and TRBJ2-5, with TRBD1 identical over 7 bases. V dropped 4 bases and J dropped 4; count of bases not matched to a gene: 12. The CDR3 contains 16 residues. Germline loops: CDR1 SEHNR, CDR2 FQNEAQ (reference sequence). The CDR3 protein is CASSYRQGVGGETQYF. The CDR3 DNA reads as TGTGCCAGCAGCTACCGCCAGGGGGTTGGGGGAGAGACCCAGTACTTC.

The J gene is TRBJ1-6, the V gene TRBV2; 8 bases are shared with TRBD1. V gave up 11 bases and J gave up 7 bases; unmatched junction bases: 4. The germline V gene has CDR1 SNHLY and CDR2 FYNNEI. CDR3 length: 12 amino acids. Written as DNA, the CDR3 is TGTGCCGGAGGACAGGGAAATTCACCCCTCCACTTT. It translates to CAGGQGNSPLHF.

The chain recombines TRBV21-1 with TRBJ1-2; the table calls TRBD1, which could not be checked here. TRBV21-1 represents a pseudogene. The CDR3 is 16 residues long. The CDR3 DNA reads as TGTGCCAGCAGCAACACCCCGGACAGGGCCTCCTATGGCTACACCTTC. Encoded protein: CASSNTPDRASYGYTF.

This chain links TRBV7-2 with TRBJ1-2; 7 nucleotides line up with TRBD1. The V gene end was trimmed by 5 bases and the J gene end by 4 bases; junction bases not matched to a gene: 10. The CDR3 extends over 15 amino acids. Germline CDR1 is SGHTA and CDR2 is FQGNSA. The CDR3 spells CASSPRTGLSYGYTF. CDR3 nucleotides: TGTGCCAGCAGCCCAAGGACAGGTCTCAGCTATGGCTACACCTTC.

The genes are TRBV7-8 and TRBJ2-7; TRBD1 matches 9 bases. The CDR3 length is 13 residues. The J segment lost 7 bases and the V segment lost 5 bases, leaving 6 bases of the junction unmatched. CDR1 and CDR2 (germline): SGHVS, FQNEAQ. The CDR3 region is CASSKGQGGEQYF. The CDR3 bases are TGTGCCAGCAGCAAGGGACAGGGAGGGGAGCAGTACTTC.

This chain connects TRBV11-2 to TRBJ1-2; 8 bases fit TRBD1. This CDR3 has 14 amino acids. V shed 5 bases, J shed 8 bases, and the junction held 10 bases outside the gene matches. The germline V gene has CDR1 SGHAT and CDR2 FQNNGV. The CDR3 region is CASSPRAGGRGYTF. The CDR3, as DNA: TGTGCCAGCAGCCCCCGAGCAGGGGGCCGGGGCTACACCTTC.

This clone showed up just a few times. The chain joins TRBV7-9 to TRBJ1-1; 10 positions agree with TRBD1. This CDR3 has 17 amino acids. J lost 0 bases, V lost 5 bases, and 9 bases had no gene match. Germline CDR1 and CDR2: SEHNR and FQNEAQ (reference sequence). In DNA form, the CDR3 reads TGTGCCAGCAGCCCCCAAGCGGGACAGGGGTTGAACACTGAAGCTTTCTTT. Translated: CASSPQAGQGLNTEAFF.

The gene calls are TRBV7-6 and TRBJ2-7; 12 bases are a match to TRBD2. J gave up 2 bases and V 4 bases, and 6 bases lay outside the gene matches. The CDR3 runs 16 residues. Germline lookup yields CDR1 SGHVS and CDR2 FNYEAQ. The CDR3 loop is CASSSGLAGPTYEQYF. CDR3 DNA: TGTGCCAGCAGCTCTGGACTAGCGGGGCCAACCTACGAGCAGTACTTC.

This clone was detected only once. Germline is not matched at one junction end, which may reflect a read error. This chain joins TRBV7-9 and TRBJ2-3; tentatively, D is TRBD1 (7 bases). The CDR3 runs to 13 residues. The V gene's germline CDR1 is SEHNR and CDR2 FQNEAQ (reference sequence). The CDR3 DNA follows: TGTGCCAGCAGCGCACGCGGGACAGCTACGCAGTATTTT. Translated, it gives CASSARGTATQYF.

The chain uses TRBV11-3 and TRBJ2-7; no definite D call. CDR3 length: 11 amino acids. CDR1 is SGHNT and CDR2 is YENEEA in the germline V gene. Trimming shortened V by 2 bases and J by 6 bases, and 5 bases separated the two germline ends. CDR3 bases: TGTGCCAGCAGCTTAAGGAGCGAGCAGTACTTC. It codes for CASSLRSEQYF.

The genes are TRBV18 and TRBJ2-5, with 7 bases matching TRBD2. TRBJ2-7 matches the DNA end more closely, so the J call is doubtful. In germline, CDR1 is KGHSH, CDR2 LQKENI. The CDR3 consists of 15 residues. The CDR3 DNA follows: TGTGCCAGCTCAAGGGAGGGATTACGCTCCTACGAGCAGTACTTC. Its translation is CASSREGLRSYEQYF.

This clone appeared a few times. This rearrangement joins TRBV27 to TRBJ2-7; the match to TRBD2 covers 8 bases. The CDR3 is 12 residues long. The V gene's germline CDR1 is MNHEY and CDR2 SMNVEV (reference sequence). V trimming: 10 bases; J trimming: 3 bases; junction bases outside the gene matches: 5. CDR3 sequence (DNA): TGTGCCACCCGGGGGGGCTACTACGAGCAGTACTTC. Translating gives CATRGGYYEQYF.

The genes are TRBV5-4 and TRBJ1-1, with D perhaps TRBD1 (5 bases). Trimming took off 0 bases at V and 1 base at J, with 10 bases between the two ends. This CDR3 spans 15 amino acids. Germline V lookup: CDR1 SGHNT, CDR2 YYREEE (reference sequence). This chain's CDR3 is CASSLGTPQNTEAFF. The CDR3 nucleotides read TGTGCCAGCAGCTTGGGGACACCTCAGAACACTGAAGCTTTCTTT.

This chain links TRBV19 with TRBJ1-4; D unresolved. Trimming took 5 bases from V and 5 from J, leaving 9 bases between them. Germline CDR1 LNHDA, CDR2 SQIVND (reference sequence). There are 13 residues in the CDR3. The CDR3 loop reads CASSSDKNEKLFF. The CDR3 coding sequence is TGTGCCAGTAGTTCCGACAAGAATGAAAAACTGTTTTTT. Looking up the rest from reference TRBV19 and TRBJ1-4 gives the full variable domain: DGGITQSPKYLFRKEGQNVTLSCEQNLNHDAMYWYRQDPGQGLRLIYYSQIVNDFQKGDIAEGYSVSREKKESFPLTVTSAQKNPTAFYLCASSSDKNEKLFFGSGTQLSVL.

The chain employs TRBV19 and TRBJ2-5, with TRBD1 matching 8 bases. The J call may not be correct, given that the DNA end is closer to TRBJ2-7. This CDR3 is built from 17 residues. CDR1 and CDR2 (germline): LNHDA, SQIVND (reference sequence). The CDR3 bases are TGTGCCAGTAGACCGGACAGGGAAGCCCCTATAAACGACGAGCAGTACTTC. It yields the protein CASRPDREAPINDEQYF.

The CDR3 here is CASSSGHLKGEAFF. Here the CDR3 DNA reads TGTGCCAGCAGCTCGGGACATCTGAAAGGTGAAGCTTTCTTT. The chain joins TRBV7-2 to TRBJ1-1; TRBD1 might be the D (6 bases). Germline V gene lookup returns CDR1 SGHTA and CDR2 FQGNSA. The ends were cut back, 4 bases at V and 7 bases at J, with 16 bases in the middle. This CDR3 contains 14 residues. The whole variable domain, filled in from reference TRBV7-2 and TRBJ1-1, reads GAGVSQSPSNKVTEKGKDVELRCDPISGHTALYWYRQSLGQGLEFLIYFQGNSAPDKSGLPSDRFSAERTGGSVSTLTIQRTQQEDSAVYLCASSSGHLKGEAFFGQGTRLTVV.

The chain couples TRBV2 to TRBJ2-1; a possible D gene is TRBD1 (5 bases). This CDR3 is built from 13 residues. V lost 4 bases to trimming and J lost 8 bases, with 12 bases between them. Per germline, CDR1 SNHLY and CDR2 FYNNEI. The CDR3 loop is CASSVRGLDEQFF. CDR3 in DNA: TGTGCCAGCAGTGTTAGGGGTTTGGATGAGCAGTTCTTC.

The chain recombines TRBV30 with TRBJ2-5; perhaps TRBD2 as D (5 bases). Germline values: CDR1 GTSNPN, CDR2 SVGIG (reference sequence). Trimming took 5 bases from V and 5 from J, leaving 9 bases between them. The CDR3 is 11 amino acids. The CDR3, as DNA: TGTGCCTGGGCGGGCAAGGAGACCCAGTACTTC. Amino acids: CAWAGKETQYF. Full variable domain (outside the CDR3, taken from reference TRBV30 and TRBJ2-5): SQTIHQWPATLVQPVGSPLSLECTVEGTSNPNLYWYRQAAGRGLQLLFYSVGIGQISSEVPQNLSASRPQDRQFILSSKKLLLSDSGFYLCAWAGKETQYFGPGTRLLVL.

The chain is built from TRBV7-2 and TRBJ1-5, with 7 bases fitting TRBD1. The J segment lost 3 bases and the V segment lost 4 bases, leaving 9 bases of the junction unmatched. The germline V gene has CDR1 SGHTA and CDR2 FQGNSA. CDR3 length: 16 residues. CDR3 protein: CASSSVDRVDNQPQHF. The CDR3 DNA sequence: TGTGCCAGCAGCTCAGTTGACAGGGTGGACAATCAGCCCCAGCATTTT.

This chain uses TRBV4-1 with TRBJ1-2, with a weak D call TRBD1 (6 bases). Per the germline V gene, CDR1 is MGHRA and CDR2 is YSYEKL. Trimming cost V 2 bases and J 0 bases, with 13 bases left between them. This CDR3 has 16 amino acids. The CDR3 is CASSQSRGQANYGYTF. The CDR3 DNA reads TGCGCCAGCAGCCAATCTCGGGGACAAGCTAACTATGGCTACACCTTC.

In its sample, this clone was seen a few times. The chain recombines TRBV4-1 with TRBJ2-7; possibly TRBD2 for D (7 bases). The V end lost 4 bases, the J end lost 0 bases, and 16 bases lay between the germline ends. Looked up from germline, CDR1 is MGHRA and CDR2 is YSYEKL. The length of the CDR3 is 16 residues. The CDR3 protein is CASSRLEGGISYEQYF. DNA of the CDR3: TGCGCCAGCAGCCGCCTTGAGGGGGGGATCTCCTACGAGCAGTACTTC.

The rearrangement uses TRBV6-5 and TRBJ2-7, with 13 bases identical to TRBD2. Germline V gives CDR1 MNHEY, CDR2 SVGAGI. CDR3 length equals 15 residues. The V segment lost 6 bases and the J segment 2 bases; nucleotides outside the gene matches: 4. CDR3 protein: CASSSTSGGAYEQYF. The CDR3 DNA reads as TGTGCCAGCAGCTCAACTAGCGGGGGGGCCTACGAGCAGTACTTC.

The V gene is TRBV2, the J gene TRBJ1-2; D possibly corresponds to TRBD1 (5 bases). V was shortened by 4 bases and J by 6 bases, with 18 bases between the two germline ends. The CDR3 runs to 15 residues. Germline CDR1 SNHLY, CDR2 FYNNEI. CDR3 sequence (DNA): TGTGCCAGCAGTGGAGATCCAGGGTTCTCGGATGGCTACACCTTC. Its translation is CASSGDPGFSDGYTF.

This clone was seen only a few times. The genes are TRBV19 and TRBJ1-1; TRBD1 matches at 7 bases. This CDR3 region has 14 residues. Germline loops: CDR1 LNHDA, CDR2 SQIVND (reference sequence). With 4 bases clipped from V and 4 bases from J, the junction kept 6 bases outside the gene matches. CDR3 loop: CASSRQGGVTEAFF. Written as DNA, the CDR3 is TGTGCCAGTAGTAGACAGGGTGGGGTCACTGAAGCTTTCTTT.